This T cell receptor beta chain was profiled in a study of Graves' ophthalmopathy and Graves' hyperthyroidism. General observations from the study: Detection in blood was also observed for most expanded thyroid clonotypes above 0.001 frequency.

Note on this clonotype: The target antigen is unknown. A much larger clone is a single base away; this may be a read error.

Germline values: CDR1 SNHLY, CDR2 FYNNEI. V shed 6 bases and J 7 bases; nucleotides not matched to a gene: 5. The CDR3 sequence is 13 residues long. For repertoire sequencing, the TCR beta CDR3 regions were amplified from RNA transcripts. HTBI primers were used in a first-round RT-PCR, which preceded a second-round multiplex PCR. TCRdb re-called the multiplex PCR reads with MiXCR, one entry per CDR3 protein. The table shows almost 750,000 distinct CDR3 sequences, with approximately 40% occurring only once. Sample: peripheral blood. The source of this sequence is an adult man with Graves' ophthalmopathy. The chain employs TRBV2 and TRBJ1-5, with 8 positions matching TRBD1. The CDR3 DNA reads as TGTGCCAGCAGGACAGGGGCGCGACAGCCCCAGCATTTT. This codes for CASRTGARQPQHF.